Included here is one TCR beta chain sequence, with context. Its antigen is as yet unknown. The data are from a study of STAT5B mutations in CD4+ large granular lymphocyte leukemia. General study results and limits: Patient CD4-sorted repertoires stayed more clonal than healthy ones after leukemic-clone removal.

Germline values: CDR1 SGHAT, CDR2 FQNNGV. The V end lost 4 bases, the J end lost 0 bases, and 12 bases lay between the germline ends. CDR3 size: 16 residues. Healthy controls were blood donor buffy coats. TCRdb's table, derived via immunoSEQ multiplex PCR, lists solely in-frame clones and lacks some. The sample consists of about 38,000 clones, 85% of them appearing once. The rearrangement joins TRBV11-2 to TRBJ1-4; tentatively, D is TRBD1 (5 bases). This sequence was found in a human donor in good health. Sequencing was performed on CD4+ T cells from blood buffy coats. The CDR3: CASSSPGAATNEKLFF. Here the CDR3 DNA reads TGTGCCAGCAGCTCACCCGGGGCTGCAACTAATGAAAAACTGTTTTTT.